This TCR beta chain appears in the sequencing data of a study of human T cells and chemical hapten exposure. At the level of the study: Upper-back patch tests with 0.01% DPC were read at 6 days. TCR yields per sample varied, mainly owing to small pooled library volume differences.

Whole-study findings and limits: Clustering by CDR3 similarity yielded significantly more large clusters from expanded TCRs than controls. No alteration of TCRs above 1 in 1000 frequency was seen with DPC sensitization.

TCRdb fed the RACE reads into MiXCR, producing one record per CDR3 protein. The top ten hold under 3% of the sample, which has roughly 380,000 distinct CDR3 sequences, around 4.8% seen once. The time point denotes: patch test 1, 2 weeks after DPC sensitization. Treatment here: therapeutic diphenylcyclopropenone sensitization with weekly scalp DPC. This CDR3 has 15 residues. The germline CDR1 and CDR2 sequences are SGHTA and FQGTGA. V lost 3 bases and J lost 8, with 14 bases in between. This clonotype was seen a few times. Its specificity is unknown. The genes are TRBV7-3 and TRBJ1-6, with D possibly TRBD1 on 6 matching bases. The sequence was obtained from a woman in her forties or fifties with alopecia areata. Some clones in this sample may be carry-over from other donors' samples. The sample here was whole blood, taken in connection with sensitization to the hapten diphenylcyclopropenone (DPC). The chain's CDR3 is CASSLASGVDSPLHF. The CDR3 region has the DNA TGTGCCAGCAGCTTGGCCTCAGGGGTGGATTCACCCCTCCACTTT.